The next 13 T cell receptor beta chains were all read from a single sample in a study of T-cell reconstitution after alpha-beta-depleted transplantation in children. Preparation of the TCRbeta library used unique molecular identifiers. MiXCR was run by TCRdb on the PCR reads, yielding one entry per CDR3 protein. The data contain approximately 390,000 distinct CDR3 sequences, 11% of them seen just once; the ten biggest clones take up approximately 5%. The sample in question was PBMCs from the stem cell graft donor, obtained from the stem cell graft. The receptors originated from a human donor who donated a stem cell graft to a child with acute myeloid leukemia.

The CDR3 region is CASSGSGTGGFEGYNEQFF. In DNA, the CDR3 is TGTGCCAGCAGTGGCAGCGGGACAGGGGGCTTCGAGGGCTACAATGAGCAGTTCTTC. The J gene is TRBJ2-1, the V gene TRBV2, with TRBD1 matching over 12 bases. The germline V gene has CDR1 SNHLY and CDR2 FYNNEI. V dropped 4 bases and J dropped 3; count of bases not matched to a gene: 13. The CDR3 totals 19 residues.

This chain links TRBV12-3 or TRBV12-4 with TRBJ1-5; D is undetermined. This CDR3 contains 13 residues. V lost 5 bases, J lost 7 bases, and 12 bases lay in between. This CDR3 is CASSSDIRQPQHF. In DNA, the CDR3 is TGTGCCAGCAGTAGTGACATAAGGCAGCCCCAGCATTTT.

This clonotype came up once. The chain uses TRBV20-1 and TRBJ2-3; TRBD2 matches 7 bases. CDR3 length equals 13 residues. Germline lookup yields CDR1 DFQATT and CDR2 SNEGSKA (reference sequence). V lost 3 bases to trimming and J lost 4 bases; unmatched junction nucleotides: 4. This chain's CDR3 is CSASGGFADTQYF. CDR3 DNA: TGCAGTGCTAGCGGGGGGTTCGCAGATACGCAGTATTTT.

The chain has TRBV10-3 and TRBJ1-2; maybe TRBD1 (5 bases). The CDR3 has 12 residues. Deletions cut 10 bases from V and 2 bases from J, with 11 bases between. The germline V gene has CDR1 ENHRY and CDR2 SYGVKD. CDR3 DNA sequence: TGTGCCACCGGGACTGAAAACTATGGCTACACCTTC. As protein: CATGTENYGYTF.

This clonotype was seen only a few times. The chain employs TRBV20-1 and TRBJ2-7; TRBD1 aligns across 10 bases. Germline V gene sequence: CDR1 DFQATT, CDR2 SNEGSKA (reference sequence). The CDR3 runs 15 residues. V shed 4 bases and J 1 base; nucleotides not matched to a gene: 7. The CDR3 region is CSATNRQGASYEQYF. Written as DNA, the CDR3 is TGCAGTGCTACAAACCGACAGGGGGCGTCCTACGAGCAGTACTTC.

This clonotype was counted between two and nine times. V is TRBV27 and J is TRBJ2-3; D is tentatively TRBD1 or TRBD2 (5 bases each). With 5 bases removed from V and 6 bases from J, the gap between germline ends came to 18 bases. CDR3 size: 15 residues. The V gene's germline CDR1 is MNHEY and CDR2 SMNVEV (reference sequence). As DNA, the CDR3 is TGTGCCAGCAGTAAGACCGGGACCCTTGTGGATACGCAGTATTTT. This codes for CASSKTGTLVDTQYF.

The J gene is TRBJ1-1, the V gene TRBV3-1, with TRBD1 as a possible D gene (5 bases). In germline, CDR1 is LGHDT, CDR2 YNNKEL (reference sequence). Trimming left V 1 base short and J 4 bases short, with 10 bases between. This CDR3 is built from 14 residues. The CDR3 protein is CASSQGGGATEAFF. As DNA, the CDR3 is TGTGCCAGCAGCCAAGGGGGGGGTGCCACTGAAGCTTTCTTT.

This chain links TRBV27 with TRBJ2-7; D gene ambiguous. The CDR3 totals 15 residues. Germline V gene lookup returns CDR1 MNHEY and CDR2 SMNVEV (reference sequence). V lost 3 bases and J 1 base, leaving 13 bases between the germline ends. The CDR3 is CASSFGVGSSYEQYF. The CDR3 DNA reads as TGTGCCAGCAGTTTTGGGGTAGGCTCATCCTACGAGCAGTACTTC.

In its sample, this clonotype was seen a few times. This chain connects TRBV7-9 to TRBJ1-6, with a weak D call TRBD1 (6 bases). V was clipped by 1 base and J by 7 bases, with 11 bases between them. The CDR3 runs 15 residues. The germline CDR1 and CDR2 sequences are SEHNR and FQNEAQ (reference sequence). The CDR3 nucleotides are TGTGCCAGCAGCTTAGTTGGGGGGCCAAATTCACCCCTCCACTTT. It yields the protein CASSLVGGPNSPLHF. Combining the CDR3 with reference TRBV7-9 and TRBJ1-6 gives the whole variable domain DTGVSQNPRHKITKRGQNVTFRCDPISEHNRLYWYRQTLGQGPEFLTYFQNEAQLEKSRLLSDRFSAERPKGSFSTLEIQRTEQGDSAMYLCASSLVGGPNSPLHFGNGTRLTVT.

In this sample, this clonotype turned up once. The chain uses TRBV20-1 and TRBJ1-4; no firm D call. V dropped 1 base and J dropped 8 bases, with 20 bases sitting between them. Looked up from germline, CDR1 is DFQATT and CDR2 is SNEGSKA (reference sequence). The CDR3 spans 16 residues. The CDR3 sequence: CSARAPRGDRGEKLFF. CDR3 DNA sequence: TGCAGTGCTAGAGCGCCCCGTGGGGATCGCGGAGAAAAACTGTTTTTT.

This clonotype has a count of ten or more. The chain joins TRBV20-1 to TRBJ2-7, with 9 bases lining up with TRBD2. This CDR3 is 14 amino acids long. Germline V gene sequence: CDR1 DFQATT, CDR2 SNEGSKA (reference sequence). J was trimmed by 7 bases and V by 5 bases; bases with no gene match: 12. The CDR3 loop is CSAHEVAGAGEQYF. Written as DNA, the CDR3 is TGCAGTGCTCACGAGGTAGCGGGAGCAGGGGAGCAGTACTTC.

This clonotype has just a few counts. The chain employs TRBV9 and TRBJ2-1; TRBD2 matches at 12 bases. V was pared by 4 bases and J by 12 bases, with 14 bases of the junction left unmatched. Germline V gene data show CDR1 as SGDLS and CDR2 as YYNGEE. The length of the CDR3 is 16 residues. Here the CDR3 DNA reads TGTGCCAGCAGCAGCCTTAGACTAGCGGGAGCGGGATGGCAGTTCTTC. This codes for CASSSLRLAGAGWQFF.

This clonotype was seen a handful of times. J is TRBJ1-2 and V is TRBV12-3 or TRBV12-4, with TRBD1 identical over 8 bases. The CDR3 loop spans 14 amino acids. V shed 6 bases and J 6 bases; nucleotides not matched to a gene: 9. CDR3 DNA: TGTGCCAGCAGCCGGGACAGGTGGGACCATGGCTACACCTTC. Its translation is CASSRDRWDHGYTF.